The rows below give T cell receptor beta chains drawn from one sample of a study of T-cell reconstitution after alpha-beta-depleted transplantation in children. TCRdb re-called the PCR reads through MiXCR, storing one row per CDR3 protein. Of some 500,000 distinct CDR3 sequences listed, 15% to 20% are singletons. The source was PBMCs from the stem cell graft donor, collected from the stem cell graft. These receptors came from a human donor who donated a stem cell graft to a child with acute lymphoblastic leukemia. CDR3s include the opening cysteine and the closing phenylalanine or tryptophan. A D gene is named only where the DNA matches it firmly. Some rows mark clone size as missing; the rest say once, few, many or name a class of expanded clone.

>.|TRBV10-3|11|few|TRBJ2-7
TGTGCCATCAGTGAGTTTTACGAGCAGTACTTC
CAISEFYEQYF
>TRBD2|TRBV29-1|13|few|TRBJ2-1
TGCAGCGTGTGGTCTAGCGGATACAATGAGCAGTTCTTC
CSVWSSGYNEQFF
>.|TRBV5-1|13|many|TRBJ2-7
TGCGCCAGCAGCTTGGCCAGGGATTACGAGCAGTACTTC
CASSLARDYEQYF
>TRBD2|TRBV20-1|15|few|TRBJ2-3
TGCAGTGCTCAGGATAGCGGGAGGGGGGAAGATACGCAGTATTTT
CSAQDSGRGEDTQYF
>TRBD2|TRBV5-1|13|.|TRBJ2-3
TGCGCCAGCAGCCCCGACAGACTAGCAGCGCAGTATTTT
CASSPDRLAAQYF
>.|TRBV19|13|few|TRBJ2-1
TGTGCCAGTAGTATGGCGGGTATCAATGAGCAGTTCTTC
CASSMAGINEQFF
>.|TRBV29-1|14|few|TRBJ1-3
TGCAGCGTTGAAATTCCGAGCTCTGGAAACACCATATATTTT
CSVEIPSSGNTIYF
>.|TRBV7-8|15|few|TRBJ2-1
TGTGCCAGCAGCTTCGAGCGGACTACCTACAATGAGCAGTTCTTC
CASSFERTTYNEQFF
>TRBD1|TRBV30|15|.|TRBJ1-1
TGTGCCTGGGTGACAGGGGGGATGGGGGACACTGAAGCTTTCTTT
CAWVTGGMGDTEAFF
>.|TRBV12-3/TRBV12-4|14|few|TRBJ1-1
TGTGCCAGCAGTTTACTGGGGCCAAACACTGAAGCTTTCTTT
CASSLLGPNTEAFF
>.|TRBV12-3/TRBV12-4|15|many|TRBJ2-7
TGTGCCAGCAGCCCCCGGGACCAAAGCTCCTACGAGCAGTACTTC
CASSPRDQSSYEQYF
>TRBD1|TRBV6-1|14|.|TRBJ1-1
TGTGCCAGCAGTGCGGACAGGTTGGGCACTGAAGCTTTCTTT
CASSADRLGTEAFF
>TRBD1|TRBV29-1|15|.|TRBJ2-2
TGCAGCGTTGAGGGACAGATTTCAAACACCGGGGAGCTGTTTTTT
CSVEGQISNTGELFF
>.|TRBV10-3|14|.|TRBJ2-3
TGTGCCATCAACGGGGGACAGTCGAAAGATACGCAGTATTTT
CAINGGQSKDTQYF
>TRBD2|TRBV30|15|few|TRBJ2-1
TGTGCCTGGAAAAGGGAAGCGGGAGGAGGGTCTGAGCAGTTCTTC
CAWKREAGGGSEQFF
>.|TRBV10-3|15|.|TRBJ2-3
TGTGCCATCAGGAGGGGGGGGAAAGACACAGATACGCAGTATTTT
CAIRRGGKDTDTQYF
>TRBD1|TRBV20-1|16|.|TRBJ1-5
TGCAGTGCTAGCCACAGGGGACTGTCTCCAATCAAGCCCCAGCATTTT
CSASHRGLSPIKPQHF
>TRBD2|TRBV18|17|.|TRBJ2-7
TGTGCCAGCTCCCTATCGAAGGGACTAGCGGTTTCGTACGAGCAGTACTTC
CASSLSKGLAVSYEQYF
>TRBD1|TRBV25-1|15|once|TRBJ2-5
TGTGCCAGCAGTGAATTAACAGGGGGCCAAGAGACCCAGTACTTC
CASSELTGGQETQYF
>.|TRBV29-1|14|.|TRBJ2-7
TGCAGCGTCGGAGGCCCACAATCCAACTACGAGCAGTACTTC
CSVGGPQSNYEQYF
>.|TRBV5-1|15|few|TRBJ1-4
TGCGCCAGCAGCTCTCTGGGCCCAGGAAATGAAAAACTGTTTTTT
CASSSLGPGNEKLFF
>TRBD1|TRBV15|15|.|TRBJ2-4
TGTGCCACCAGCAGAGATCACAGGGGAGATAACATTCAGTACTTC
CATSRDHRGDNIQYF
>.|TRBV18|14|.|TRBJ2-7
TGTGCCAGCTCACCACGTCCAGGGGCGGAGGAGCAGTACTTC
CASSPRPGAEEQYF
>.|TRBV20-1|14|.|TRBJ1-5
TGCAGTGCTTTCTTCGACAGGTCGGATCAGCCCCAGCATTTT
CSAFFDRSDQPQHF
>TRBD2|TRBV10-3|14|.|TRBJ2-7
TGTGCCACTCTACAATCTAGCGGCGCCTACGAGCAGTACTTC
CATLQSSGAYEQYF
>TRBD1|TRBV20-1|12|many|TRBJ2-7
TGCAGTGCCGGGACAGGAGCCTACGAGCAGTACTTC
CSAGTGAYEQYF
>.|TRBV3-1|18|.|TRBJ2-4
TGTGCCAGCAGCCAAGATAAATTGCGGACTTGGGCCAAAAACATTCAGTACTTC
CASSQDKLRTWAKNIQYF
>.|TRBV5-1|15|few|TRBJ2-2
TGCGCCAGCCGAAGAGTCTCAGCGAACACCGGGGAGCTGTTTTTT
CASRRVSANTGELFF
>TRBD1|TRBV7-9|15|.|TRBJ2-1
TGTGCCAGCAGCTTTACAGGGGATGGGATGGATGAGCAGTTCTTC
CASSFTGDGMDEQFF
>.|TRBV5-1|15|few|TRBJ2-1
TGCGCCAGCAGCCCCGGGTCCAGGGCTTACAATGAGCAGTTCTTC
CASSPGSRAYNEQFF
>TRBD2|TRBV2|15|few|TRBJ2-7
TGTGCCAGCGAGAGTCTAGCGGGGCCAACCTACGAGCAGTACTTC
CASESLAGPTYEQYF
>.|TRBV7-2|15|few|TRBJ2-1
TGTGCCAGCAGCTTATTCCCCGGATCTCGGGATGAGCAGTTCTTC
CASSLFPGSRDEQFF
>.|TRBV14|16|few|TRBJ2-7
TGTGCCAGCAGCCAACCCCGGTCGGGCAGGACCTACGAGCAGTACTTC
CASSQPRSGRTYEQYF
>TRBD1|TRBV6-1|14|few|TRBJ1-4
TGTGCCAGCAGGACACAGGGGGCGCGGGGAAAACTGTTTTTT
CASRTQGARGKLFF
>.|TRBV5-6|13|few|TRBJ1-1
TGTGCCAGCAGCCCGGGCGGGGGATACGGAGCTTTCTTT
CASSPGGGYGAFF
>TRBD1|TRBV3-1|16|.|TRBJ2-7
TGTGCCAGCAGCCAACCTGGGACAGGGGGCCCCTACGAGCAGTACTTC
CASSQPGTGGPYEQYF
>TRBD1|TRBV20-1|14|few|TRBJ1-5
TGCAGTATAGGCCGGGACAGACGCAATCAGCCCCAGCATTTT
CSIGRDRRNQPQHF
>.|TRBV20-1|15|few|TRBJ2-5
TGCAGTGCTAGGCAAAAAGGGCGCATCCAAGAGACCCAGTACTTC
CSARQKGRIQETQYF
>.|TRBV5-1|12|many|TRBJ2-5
TGTGCCAGCAGTTTATCGGAAGAGACCCAGTACTTC
CASSLSEETQYF
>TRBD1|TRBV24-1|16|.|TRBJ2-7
TGTGCCACCAGTGATCTTGGGGACAGGGGGAGCTACGAGCAGTACTTC
CATSDLGDRGSYEQYF
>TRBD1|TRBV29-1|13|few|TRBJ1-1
TGCAGCGCATACAGGGGGTGGAACACTGAAGCTTTCTTT
CSAYRGWNTEAFF
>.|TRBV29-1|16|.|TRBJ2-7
TGCAGCGTTGAATTCTCGGAACAGGGTAACTTCTACGAGCAGTACTTC
CSVEFSEQGNFYEQYF
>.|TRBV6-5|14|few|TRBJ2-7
TGTGCCAGCAGTTACGTTTCAGGGGGGGACGAGCAGTACTTC
CASSYVSGGDEQYF
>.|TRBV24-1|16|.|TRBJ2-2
TGTGCCACCAGTGATTTCCGGAAATCGAACACCGGGGAGCTGTTTTTT
CATSDFRKSNTGELFF
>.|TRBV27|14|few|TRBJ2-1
TGTGCCAGCAGCCGACAGGCCCTCTACAATGAGCAGTTCTTC
CASSRQALYNEQFF
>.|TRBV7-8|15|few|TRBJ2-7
TGTGCCAGCAGCTCGGGACCTCCGAGCTACTACGAGCAGTACTTC
CASSSGPPSYYEQYF
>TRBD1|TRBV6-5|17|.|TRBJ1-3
TGTGCCAGCAGTTGGACAGGGGGGCTAGGTTCTGGAAACACCATATATTTT
CASSWTGGLGSGNTIYF
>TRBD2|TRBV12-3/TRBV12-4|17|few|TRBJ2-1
TGTGCCAGCAGTTTCCTTGGCGGGAGGGCGCTTGGAAATGAGCAGTTCTTC
CASSFLGGRALGNEQFF
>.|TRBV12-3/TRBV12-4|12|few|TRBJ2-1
TGTGCCAGCACAACCTATCACAATGAGCAGTTCTTC
CASTTYHNEQFF
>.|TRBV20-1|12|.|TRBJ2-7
TGCAGTGCTAGAGACGTAACCTACGAGCAGTACTTC
CSARDVTYEQYF
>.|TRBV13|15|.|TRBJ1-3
TGTGCCAGCAGCGCGGGGCGGCTACCTGGAAACACCATATATTTT
CASSAGRLPGNTIYF
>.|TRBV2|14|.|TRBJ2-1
TGTGCCAGCAGTGAAAGAAAGAAACTAAATGAGCAGTTCTTC
CASSERKKLNEQFF
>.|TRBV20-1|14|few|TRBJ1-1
TGCAGTGCTAGAGTCCCTGCCTTGAACACTGAAGCTTTCTTT
CSARVPALNTEAFF
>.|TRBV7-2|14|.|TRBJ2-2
TGTGCCAGCAGGGCCCCGGCCCGAACCGGGGAGCTGTTTTTT
CASRAPARTGELFF
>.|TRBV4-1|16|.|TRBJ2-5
TGCGCCAGCAGCCAAGATGACGCGGGTTTTAGAGAGACCCAGTACTTC
CASSQDDAGFRETQYF